Listed below are T cell receptor beta chains from one sample, sequenced in a study of blood T cell repertoires in COVID-19. Profiled with immunoSEQ multiplex PCR; TCRdb holds only in-frame clones, not every one. The table includes 250,000 to 300,000 clones, roughly 89% detected once. Source material: peripheral blood. The receptors come from a woman aged 40 to 50 who had recovered from COVID-19. The CDR3 runs from the conserved cysteine through the conserved F or W. Fields, in order: D gene, CDR3 length, J gene, clone size, V gene, CDR3 protein, CDR3 DNA. A D gene is named only where the DNA matches it firmly. Rows may omit the clone size; those that give it use once, few, many or a size class.

-,14,TRBJ2-1,-,TRBV12-5,CASGFGQLGNEQFF,TGTGCTAGTGGTTTTGGACAGTTAGGGAATGAGCAGTTCTTC
-,15,TRBJ1-1,-,TRBV5-1,CASTYAPGYDTEAFF,TGCGCCAGCACCTATGCCCCAGGGTACGACACTGAAGCTTTCTTT
TRBD1,15,TRBJ1-2,-,TRBV3-1/TRBV3-2,CASSQDPGQVYGYTF,TGTGCCAGCAGCCAAGATCCCGGACAGGTTTATGGCTACACCTTC
-,14,TRBJ1-4,once,TRBV5-1,CASSLRQASEKLFF,TGCGCCAGCAGCTTGAGACAGGCGTCCGAAAAACTGTTTTTT
-,13,TRBJ1-5,-,TRBV6-1,CASTESGYQPQHF,TGTGCCAGCACCGAAAGCGGTTATCAGCCCCAGCATTTT
TRBD2,14,TRBJ2-3,-,TRBV11-2,CASTSGTYTDTQYF,TGTGCCAGCACTAGCGGGACCTACACAGATACGCAGTATTTT
-,14,TRBJ2-4,-,TRBV10-1,CASSERGGGNIQYF,TGCGCCAGCAGTGAAAGGGGCGGTGGGAACATTCAGTACTTC
-,13,TRBJ1-2,-,TRBV18,CASSPGQGLDYTF,TGTGCCAGCTCACCAGGGCAGGGGCTGGACTACACCTTC
TRBD2,15,TRBJ2-1,-,TRBV7-9,CASSLGLAVYNEQFF,TGTGCCAGCAGCTTAGGTCTAGCGGTTTACAATGAGCAGTTCTTC
TRBD1,16,TRBJ1-3,-,TRBV19,CASSIYRPGGQNTIYF,TGTGCCAGTAGTATCTACCGCCCAGGGGGGCAAAACACCATATATTTT
TRBD2,14,TRBJ2-7,-,TRBV27,CASSFGVAGGLEYF,TGTGCCAGCAGTTTCGGAGTGGCGGGGGGGCTAGAGTACTTC
TRBD2,14,TRBJ2-5,-,TRBV5-1,CASSDGLAPETQYF,TGCGCCAGCAGCGATGGACTAGCGCCGGAGACCCAGTACTTC
-,19,TRBJ2-1,few,TRBV9,CASSIRGIGGGSSYNEQFF,TGTGCCAGCAGCATCAGGGGTATTGGGGGAGGGAGCTCCTACAATGAGCAGTTCTTC
-,14,TRBJ1-2,-,TRBV5-4,CASSLVAGVKGYTF,TGTGCCAGCAGCTTGGTGGCAGGGGTGAAGGGCTACACCTTC
-,13,TRBJ2-2,-,TRBV19,CASSGLRTGELFF,TGTGCCAGTAGTGGACTCCGGACCGGGGAGCTGTTTTTT
TRBD1,16,TRBJ1-1,-,TRBV13,CASSVTGGTSNTEAFF,TGTGCCAGCAGCGTTACAGGGGGCACCTCGAACACTGAAGCTTTCTTT
-,14,TRBJ2-1,-,TRBV2,CASFLTATYNEQFF,TGTGCCAGCTTTTTGACAGCGACCTACAATGAGCAGTTCTTC
TRBD2,17,TRBJ2-3,once,TRBV19,CASSIAQLAGGTDTQYF,TGTGCCAGTAGTATAGCCCAACTAGCGGGAGGCACAGATACGCAGTATTTT
TRBD1,15,TRBJ1-5,-,TRBV19,CASTPQTGDYQPQHF,TGTGCCAGTACTCCTCAAACAGGGGATTATCAGCCCCAGCATTTT
-,13,TRBJ2-3,-,TRBV4-1,CASSQDIDNTQYF,TGCGCCAGCAGCCAAGATATCGACAATACGCAGTATTTT
-,13,TRBJ1-2,-,TRBV6-5,CASSYTTGGGYTF,TGTGCCAGCAGTTACACGACAGGAGGAGGCTACACCTTC
-,15,TRBJ2-3,-,TRBV29-1,CSVEWSGGVGDTQYF,TGCAGCGTTGAATGGTCCGGCGGGGTGGGAGATACGCAGTATTTT
TRBD1,14,TRBJ1-6,-,TRBV2,CASTTGQTNFPLHF,TGTGCCAGCACCACGGGACAGACCAATTTCCCCCTCCACTTT
-,13,TRBJ1-5,once,TRBV19,CASSDSSNQPQHF,TGTGCCAGTAGTGATAGTAGCAATCAGCCCCAGCATTTT
-,16,TRBJ2-2,-,TRBV11-2,CASSANRDPNTGELFF,TGTGCCAGCAGCGCGAACAGGGACCCGAACACCGGGGAGCTGTTTTTT
TRBD1,18,TRBJ2-1,-,TRBV9,CASSVLGLGQGSYNEQFF,TGTGCCAGCAGCGTATTGGGTTTGGGACAGGGATCCTACAATGAGCAGTTCTTC
TRBD1,15,TRBJ1-3,-,TRBV4-3,CASSQGQGVQDTIYF,TGCGCCAGCAGCCAAGGACAGGGGGTACAAGACACCATATATTTT
TRBD1,15,TRBJ2-3,once,TRBV19,CASSGDRGTPDTQYF,TGTGCCAGTAGCGGGGACAGGGGGACCCCAGATACGCAGTATTTT
TRBD2,17,TRBJ2-5,-,TRBV7-2,CASSPGTSGGRGETQYF,TGTGCCAGCAGCCCTGGGACTAGCGGGGGGCGGGGAGAGACCCAGTACTTC
-,14,TRBJ2-7,-,TRBV5-1,CASSLRQEAGEQYF,TGCGCCAGCAGCTTGAGGCAGGAGGCCGGGGAGCAGTACTTC